This T cell receptor beta chain was recorded in a study of T cell changes during pregnancy in multiple sclerosis. Sequencing was performed with immunoSEQ multiplex PCR; in TCRdb, only in-frame clones are kept and a portion is missing. The sample lists 90,000 or so clones; 91% were seen once. This clone has a handful of counts. The V gene's germline CDR1 is GTSNPN and CDR2 SVGIG (reference sequence). The CDR3 has 14 amino acids. Trimming stripped 3 bases from V and 1 base from J, with 12 bases between. The material sequenced was PBMCs, taken in the first trimester of pregnancy. The TCR was taken from a female donor in good health, serving as a control in a pregnancy study. Some clones in this sample may be carry-over from other donors' samples. J is TRBJ1-1 and V is TRBV30; no firm D call. CDR3 DNA sequence: TGTGCCTGGAGGACACTCGGGGAGAACACTGAAGCTTTCTTT. Translating gives CAWRTLGENTEAFF.